This T cell receptor beta chain was recorded in a study of CXCR3-negative and CXCR3-positive naive CD8 T cells (dated by TCRdb to between 2019 and 2020). Regarding the research as a whole: Some 130 million TRB reads were obtained in total, roughly 1.5 +/- 0.3 million reads per library. Data from 11 donors, pooled across two independent experiments, went into the diversity and physicochemical repertoire analyses. TRBV-TRBJ cluster analysis included naive subsets from 5 donors and memory cells from 3 donors. What the work shows at the level of the full study, not this receptor alone: CXCR3 expression partially decreased after cryopreservation, so most assays used freshly isolated PBMCs. Similar TRBV-TRBJ usage was shown by naive CXCR3-negative and CXCR3-positive cells from the same donor, whereas distinct patterns were shown by memory cells. Because surface CD5, which is linked to self-reactivity in mice, was comparable between the naive subsets, TCR interaction strength was also inferred from TRB CDR3 physicochemical properties. Comparably high repertoire diversity was found in both naive subsets, whereas much lower repertoire diversity was found in memory CD8+ T cells. TRB CDR3s from CXCR3-positive naive cells showed higher hydrophobicity (lower Kidera factor 4), lower energy, and higher strength and volume indices than CXCR3-negative naive cells.

These reads were obtained on a NextSeq 550. The Human TCR Profiling Kit (MiLaboratory) was used to make UMI-labeled 5' RACE TRB cDNA libraries. The full amount of extracted RNA was used for cDNA synthesis, and the full amount of resulting cDNA was used for PCR amplification. The libraries were made side by side, with each library going through the same number of PCR cycles. Per the original workflow: With a minimum of two reads required per UMI, MIGEC and MiXCR pulled out about 57,000 +/- 9,900 unique UMI-labeled TRB cDNA molecules from each library. An average of around 40,000 +/- 10,000 functional in-frame TRB CDR3 nucleotide clonotypes without stop codons was found per library. After downsampling to 5000 UMI-labeled TRB molecules per sample, diversity metrics such as normalized Shannon-Wiener and Chao1 were calculated in VDJtools. Clonotype-size-weighted physicochemical properties of the central five CDR3 residues (interaction energy, strength, volume and Kidera factor 4) were computed in VDJtools. Each entry corresponds to one CDR3 protein sequence from reads that TCRdb reprocessed, and DNA is not given. TCRdb's processing, not the study's, gives the V and J calls here. This sample's records show 150,000 or so distinct CDR3 sequences. The ten most abundant clones make up 0.25% to 0.35% of the sample.

For each CD8+ T cell subset, flow sorting was done in triplicate, and some 300,000 cells per subset went directly into RLT lysis buffer. Naive CD8+ T cells were defined stringently as CD45RO-CCR7+CD27+CD95- to exclude memory contaminants. Standard density gradient centrifugation was used to isolate peripheral blood mononuclear cells from buffy coats. A FACSAria III was used to flow-sort naive CXCR3-negative and CXCR3-positive CD8+ T cells. Total RNA was extracted from sorted cells with an RNeasy Mini Kit. The CDR3 holds 13 amino acids from the cysteine to the phenylalanine. The DNA is not on file. According to the germline V gene, CDR1 reads SNHLY and CDR2 reads FYNNEI. About this clonotype itself: Its antigen remains undetermined.

This sequence uses TRBV2 and TRBJ2-1. Specimen: naive CXCR3- CD8+ T cells from blood. The sample's cell subset or site label, in plain terms: CD45RO-CCR7+CD27+CD95- naive CD8+ T cells lacking CXCR3 (TNR3-). This sequence was found in a human donor in good health. Some clones in this sample may be carry-over from other donors' samples. The CDR3 protein: CASSVELYNEQFF.